The T cell receptor (beta chain) described here comes from a study of T cell changes during pregnancy in multiple sclerosis. Measured with immunoSEQ multiplex PCR; TCRdb has only the in-frame clones, and not every one. The sample lists over 65,000 clones; approximately 90% were seen once. This CDR3 is 14 amino acids long. V lost 1 base and J lost 3, with 10 bases in between. Germline CDR1 is MDHEN and CDR2 is SYDVKM. The rearrangement joins TRBV28 to TRBJ2-7, with D maybe TRBD2 (6 bases). Sequenced material: peripheral blood, taken in the first trimester of pregnancy. This receptor was taken from a female donor with multiple sclerosis, enrolled in a pregnancy study. The CDR3 here is CASSLSRGLYEQYF. Here the CDR3 DNA reads TGTGCCAGCAGTTTATCTCGGGGACTCTACGAGCAGTACTTC.